These T cell receptor beta chains were read from a single sample in a study of blood T cell repertoires in COVID-19. Only in-frame clones appear in the TCRdb table, and some are missing; sequencing was by immunoSEQ multiplex PCR. Altogether about 190,000 clones are present, nearly 90% being singletons, with the ten largest covering about 6.8%. Sequenced material: peripheral blood. Receptors were obtained from a woman aged 40 to 55 who had recovered from COVID-19. Each CDR3 is given without its conserved first and last residue. A D gene is named only where the DNA matches it firmly.

d_call: -; j_call: TRBJ2-5; v_call: TRBV7-2; cdr3_aa: ASSLAPGGGRETQY
d_call: -; j_call: TRBJ1-1; v_call: TRBV28; cdr3_aa: ASRLGSAYTEAF
d_call: TRBD1; j_call: TRBJ2-7; v_call: TRBV19; cdr3_aa: ASSILTGIAYEQY
d_call: TRBD2; j_call: TRBJ2-7; v_call: TRBV2; cdr3_aa: ASSEIGSGVDFGGEYEQY
d_call: TRBD2; j_call: TRBJ2-7; v_call: TRBV2; cdr3_aa: ASSELAGVSEQY
d_call: -; j_call: TRBJ1-1; v_call: TRBV3-1/TRBV3-2; cdr3_aa: ASSPSERRTEAF
d_call: -; j_call: TRBJ1-1; v_call: TRBV27; cdr3_aa: ASSRGAVNTEAF
d_call: TRBD1; j_call: TRBJ2-7; v_call: TRBV5-1; cdr3_aa: ASSEGVGTVNEQY
d_call: TRBD2; j_call: TRBJ2-3; v_call: TRBV5-1; cdr3_aa: ASSLERGDTQY
d_call: TRBD2; j_call: TRBJ2-1; v_call: TRBV18; cdr3_aa: ASSLAGSSYNEQF
d_call: -; j_call: TRBJ1-1; v_call: TRBV7-9; cdr3_aa: ASSLADRGKAF
d_call: TRBD2; j_call: TRBJ2-1; v_call: TRBV6-2/TRBV6-3; cdr3_aa: ASSYLSGRLSNEQF
d_call: TRBD2; j_call: TRBJ2-5; v_call: TRBV6-2/TRBV6-3; cdr3_aa: ASSPITSGYQETQY
d_call: TRBD1; j_call: TRBJ2-1; v_call: TRBV14; cdr3_aa: ASSPWTGGYNEQF
d_call: TRBD1; j_call: TRBJ2-3; v_call: TRBV27; cdr3_aa: ATGGTSTDTQY
d_call: -; j_call: TRBJ2-7; v_call: TRBV27; cdr3_aa: ASSFKGLRLAGNEQY
d_call: TRBD2; j_call: TRBJ2-1; v_call: TRBV7-2; cdr3_aa: ASSQMGLHNEQF
d_call: -; j_call: TRBJ1-2; v_call: TRBV18; cdr3_aa: ASSPSTGANYGYT
d_call: TRBD2; j_call: TRBJ2-1; v_call: TRBV4-3; cdr3_aa: ASSQDRVAGDAEQF
d_call: TRBD2; j_call: TRBJ2-3; v_call: TRBV24-1; cdr3_aa: ATSDLRGGLAGITDTQY
d_call: TRBD2; j_call: TRBJ2-1; v_call: TRBV6-5; cdr3_aa: ASSYEGLAGGEQF
d_call: TRBD1; j_call: TRBJ1-5; v_call: TRBV6-1; cdr3_aa: ASSALRDRASQPQH
d_call: -; j_call: TRBJ1-6; v_call: TRBV6-4; cdr3_aa: ASSDRGTNSPLH
d_call: -; j_call: TRBJ1-2; v_call: TRBV7-2; cdr3_aa: ASSLAAGERGYT